These 11 T cell receptor beta chains share one sample of origin, sequenced in a study of molecular identifiers for immune sequencing clone quantification. A single record per CDR3 protein comes from TCRdb applying MiXCR to the PCR reads. The sample gives some 97,000 distinct CDR3 sequences, roughly 26% of which show up once; about 0.94% is in the top ten. Sequenced material: naive CD8+ T cells from blood, with Jurkat cell RNA spiked in. Subset reported: FACS-sorted CD8+CD4-CCR7+CD45RA+ naive T cells. The receptors stem from a human donor in good health. Some libraries in this study had Jurkat cell RNA spiked in.

The chain recombines TRBV12-3 or TRBV12-4 with TRBJ1-5; a weak D match, TRBD1 (6 bases). The germline V and J ends were trimmed by 5 bases and 1 base, with 12 bases remaining between them. The CDR3 runs to 15 residues. Written as DNA, the CDR3 is TGTGCCAGCAGTCTCACAGGGAACAGCAATCAGCCCCAGCATTTT. This sequence encodes CASSLTGNSNQPQHF.

The chain recombines TRBV5-3 with TRBJ2-5, with D unresolved. TRBV5-3 is classed as an ORF, of uncertain function. The CDR3 loop spans 13 amino acids. The ends were cut back, 10 bases at V and 2 bases at J, with 15 bases in the middle. CDR3 residues: CACSLNFQETQYF. CDR3 DNA sequence: TGTGCCTGCAGCCTAAACTTTCAAGAGACCCAGTACTTC.

A single count supports this clonotype. V and J are TRBV27 and TRBJ1-4; D not certain. CDR1 and CDR2 from the germline V gene are MNHEY and SMNVEV (reference sequence). The CDR3 extends over 14 amino acids. Trimming took off 1 base at V and 10 bases at J, with 13 bases between the two ends. CDR3 sequence: CASSLYTHYVKLFF. CDR3 nucleotides: TGTGCCAGCAGTTTATATACTCATTATGTAAAACTGTTTTTT.

Worth noting for this clonotype: A clone one base away is much larger, so this may be a read error. The gene calls are TRBV30 and TRBJ2-1; 8 positions agree with TRBD2. The germline gives CDR1 GTSNPN, CDR2 SVGIG (reference sequence). This CDR3 is built from 15 residues. J lost 8 bases, V lost 0 bases, and 9 bases had no gene match. The CDR3 sequence: CAWSVVSGRYHEQFF. CDR3 bases: TGTGCCTGGAGTGTAGTGAGCGGGAGATACCATGAGCAGTTCTTC.

There are many counts of this clonotype. The chain links TRBV27 to TRBJ2-7; D may be TRBD2 (6 bases). This CDR3 has 14 residues. Per the germline V gene, CDR1 is MNHEY and CDR2 is SMNVEV (reference sequence). V lost 4 bases to trimming and J lost 7 bases, with 17 bases between them. The CDR3 protein is CASSSVGLGVEQYF. CDR3 sequence (DNA): TGTGCCAGCAGTTCCGTGGGACTGGGAGTGGAGCAGTACTTC.

Concerning this clonotype: Just one base apart from a much larger clone, this may be a read error. This rearrangement joins TRBV5-1 to TRBJ2-1, with D uncertain. The CDR3 has 16 residues. CDR1 and CDR2 (germline): SGHRS, YFSETQ. Trimming took 0 bases from V and 5 from J, leaving 15 bases between them. The CDR3 coding sequence is TGCGCCAGCAGCTTGGTCGACCCAGCTTCCCACAATGAGCAGTTCTTC. Amino acid sequence: CASSLVDPASHNEQFF.

The CDR3 spells CASSPGYSYEQYF. In DNA form, the CDR3 reads TGTGCCAGCAGCCCTGGTTACTCTTACGAGCAGTACTTC. The rearrangement uses TRBV5-3 and TRBJ2-7; D is unclear. TRBV5-3 has ORF status, its function being uncertain. Trimming pared 8 bases from V and 4 bases from J, leaving 16 bases between. This CDR3 is 13 amino acids long.

This chain links TRBV12-3 or TRBV12-4 with TRBJ2-2; TRBD2 matches 7 bases. The CDR3 is 14 amino acids. Trimming at V came to 10 bases and at J to 2 bases, leaving 7 bases not matched to a gene. CDR3 in DNA: TGTGCCACGCGGGACTATACAAACACCGGGGAGCTGTTTTTT. Protein product: CATRDYTNTGELFF.

Comment on this clonotype: The junction departs from germline at one end; a sequencing error may be responsible. V gene TRBV12-3 or TRBV12-4 combines with J gene TRBJ2-1, with D possibly TRBD2 on 5 matching bases. This CDR3 has 12 residues. This CDR3 reads CVSSGRDNEQFF. The CDR3 nucleotides read TGTGTCAGCAGCGGCCGGGACAATGAGCAGTTCTTC.

In its sample, this clonotype was seen many times. The genes are TRBV6-5 and TRBJ1-1; D is uncertain. V dropped 2 bases and J dropped 6 bases, with 10 bases sitting between them. From germline, CDR1 is MNHEY and CDR2 SVGAGI. The CDR3 contains 13 residues. The chain's CDR3 is CASSYTIGAEAFF. Here the CDR3 DNA reads TGTGCCAGCAGTTACACGATTGGCGCTGAAGCTTTCTTT.

Points on this clonotype: A much larger clone differs by one base, so this may be a read error. The chain couples TRBV29-1 to TRBJ1-1, with D possibly matching TRBD1 (5 bases). Germline CDR1 reads SQVTM; CDR2 reads ANQGSEA. The CDR3 spans 14 residues. The CDR3 spells CSIELTDRPTEAFF. The CDR3 DNA reads TGCAGCATTGAACTCACAGACAGACCCACTGAAGCTTTCTTT.